This entry describes one T cell receptor beta chain. Its antigen specificity is not known. No clone much larger than this one lies a single base away; base qualities are absent. The junction shows trimming of 0 bases on V and 3 bases on J, and the gene matches do not reach 6 bases of it. CDR1 and CDR2, looked up from the germline V gene, are MGHRA and YSYEKL. There are 16 amino acids in the CDR3, from cysteine to phenylalanine inclusive. Solely the CDR3 DNA is kept, with 48 bases framed from the first base. Library creation used 5' RACE. Sequencing was carried out with an Illumina HiSeq 2500. A second PCR of roughly 7 to 11 cycles was performed with a sample-barcoded 5' primer and a J-beta primer mix. A unique molecular identifier was introduced onto each TCR beta cDNA molecule by a template-switch 5' adaptor carrying 12 random nucleotides. Each sample yielded at least 3 million CDR3-containing paired-end reads. First-strand cDNA synthesis was performed from all RNA using the Mint cDNA synthesis kit, with priming by a TRBC-specific oligonucleotide. All cDNA was treated with uracil-DNA glycosylase and then went through a first 18-cycle PCR with the universal primers M1SS and BC2_uni_R. Turning to the authors' computational methods: For normalization, 1 million high-quality reads were randomly selected from each sample, with every read carrying a distinct molecular identifier. Instead of being binned into consensus sequences, reads that shared molecular identifiers were thrown out. MiTCR, run with a Q25 quality threshold and the strictest error-elimination algorithm, handled CDR3 identification, clonotype clustering and error correction. Lower-bound total TCR beta diversity was estimated with a nonparametric unseen species model using Euler transformation. The public reads were quality trimmed at Q25 with fastp and then assembled into clones with MiXCR by TCRdb, keeping productive beta chains. Identical CDR3 proteins give one entry, which carries the most common genes and DNA. TCRdb assigned the V and J calls; the authors' analysis was not used. The sample table shows over a million distinct CDR3 sequences, and roughly 43% are seen once. Clones ranked in the top ten supply roughly 3.7% of the sample.

This specimen comes from a study of blood T cells in healthy people across ages (dated by TCRdb to about 2015). Broadly, across the study: In model experiments, roughly one uniquely barcoded TCR beta cDNA molecule per two T cells was captured by template switching. The study analyzed two additional independent replicas of 1 million unique cDNA reads from the same blood draw for two donors, one aged 18 to 30 and one aged 80 or older. Donors of different ages were randomly distributed across sequencing lanes to avoid experimental bias. Donors were grouped into four age groups: young (average approximately 15 years), middle-aged (approximately 41), aged (62) and long-lived (roughly 80). Age-related changes in TCR beta repertoire diversity were measured in the study by deep sequencing normalized with unique cDNA molecular identifiers. Overall study outcomes, separate from this receptor: A strong correlation was found between observed TCR beta diversity and the percentage of naive T cells measured by flow cytometry. The long-lived group showed more naive CD4+ T cells, fewer expanded clones and increased TCR diversity than the aged group, suggesting age selection. As age increased, observed TCR beta diversity per million T cells dropped in a roughly linear way, and a significant reduction was already evident by age 40. Because donor CMV infection status was unknown, age-related changes in expanded clonotypes were potentially confounded. Estimates of total diversity based on one million sequenced T cells were regarded as lower bounds and as underestimates. Because profiling used bulk unsorted PBMCs, naive and antigen-experienced compartments could not be compared conclusively.

Donors were around 37 systemically healthy Caucasian individuals from Russia aged 6 to 90 years. Approximately 10 milliliters of peripheral blood were collected from each donor into EDTA-treated Vacutainer tubes. Ficoll-Paque density-gradient centrifugation was used to isolate PBMCs, with at least 7 million per sample. Trizol reagent was used to extract total RNA from PBMCs, with at least 5.5 micrograms per sample. For every donor, flow cytometry on a PBMC aliquot measured the percentage of naive CD45RAhigh/CD27high T cells. The chain was built from TRBV4-1 and TRBJ2-3; 7 nucleotides in the junction match TRBD1. The sequence was obtained from a woman aged 18-29 years in good health. Sequencing used blood. The encoded CDR3 is CASSQDGGQLTDTQYF. At the DNA level, the sequence is TGCGCCAGCAGCCAAGATGGGGGACAGTTAACAGATACGCAGTATTTT.